The present T cell receptor beta chain was sequenced within a study of blood T cell repertoires in COVID-19. Turning to the study itself: The origin of the acute and convalescent COVID-19 samples was the United States, Italy and Spain. T cells, B-cell-depleted T cells, or PBMCs supplied cDNA or gDNA.

In the authors' methods: Counts of nucleated cells, estimated from reference gene primer amplification, were obtained. Produced via immunoSEQ multiplex PCR; TCRdb's table is partial and in-frame only. V, J and clone size were drawn from that table, and D and trimming were deduced from the DNA. The table records about 360,000 clones, 70% to 90% of them present only once. Seattle patients were enrolled during active infection and followed longitudinally. The clonotype comes from a woman aged 60 to 75 with COVID-19, enrolled during active disease. Material for sequencing was peripheral blood.

CDR3 region: CASSLSGQSNQPQHF. The CDR3 DNA sequence: TGCGCCAGCAGCCTTTCCGGACAGAGCAATCAGCCCCAGCATTTT. This chain joins TRBV4-1 and TRBJ1-5; possibly TRBD1 for D (6 bases). Trimming stripped 4 bases from V and 1 base from J, with 11 bases between. Germline V CDR1 and CDR2: MGHRA, YSYEKL. The CDR3 consists of 15 residues.